The subject of this entry is one T cell receptor beta chain. This clone was recorded a few times. The antigen it recognizes is unknown. Per-base quality was not reported, and no clone a single base away is much larger than it. TCRbeta CDR3 regions were amplified from genomic DNA using the immunoSEQ Assay, a bias-controlled multiplex PCR. On the authors' methods: Nucleated cell counts per sample were estimated from amplification of reference gene primers within the assay. To quantify the absolute abundance of each unique TCRbeta CDR3 rearrangement, sequence reads were collapsed and filtered. Productive Simpson clonality was computed per sample as the square root of Simpson's diversity index over productive rearrangements. The clones in this table, taken by TCRdb from immuneACCESS, are in-frame only. Not every clone is retained; where verified, under half of the shortfall comes from an unresolved V gene, and the cause of the rest is unknown. V, J and clone size are those of that table, while D and trimming were read from the DNA. For this sample the table gives roughly 280,000 clones, of which just under 90% were detected only once. The ten largest clones take up over 4% of the sample.

Participants in the prospective study were enrolled through a virtual design, were aged 18 to 89 years, and lived in roughly 25 United States geographic areas. In the prospective study, cohorts were assigned on the basis of participant-reported clinical history obtained from a screening survey and a study questionnaire. In the prospective study, mobile phlebotomists collected whole blood, serum and a nasopharyngeal or oropharyngeal swab from each participant. Over an approximately 2-month period, participants in the prospective study had the option of providing additional blood draws and questionnaires. Before DNA extraction, prospective study blood samples were shipped either frozen or at room temperature. These data belong to a study of blood T cell repertoires in COVID-19 (TCRdb year 2020). At the level of the whole study: The collaborator samples originated in the United States, Italy and Spain and spanned the acute and convalescent phases of COVID-19. The material from the prospective study consisted of cDNA or gDNA derived from T cells, B-cell-depleted T cells, or PBMCs. The samples were drawn from the first 160 participants of the ongoing ImmuneRACE study and from 1,254 subjects provided by 6 global collaborators. Subjects who had been exposed to COVID-19, were actively infected with it, or had recovered from it provided the deeply sampled blood TCRbeta repertoires that made up the dataset. Nearly every sample came with metadata listing a de-identified subject ID, COVID-19 status, age in years and sex. A freely available public database, intended as a resource for researchers studying the immune response to SARS-CoV-2, is where the repertoires were released. Where available, HLA class I and class II types were obtained from metadata supplied by the sample provider rather than from assay-based typing.

Measured from the cysteine to the phenylalanine, the CDR3 is 15 residues long. The entry retains the CDR3 DNA only, 45 bases that are in frame from base 1. V and J are truncated by 1 base and 6 bases respectively, leaving an intervening sequence of 12 bases. According to the germline V gene (reference sequence), CDR1 reads LNHDA and CDR2 reads SQIVND. What the work shows at the level of the full study, not this receptor alone: How much clinical and demographic metadata was included differed by source and by participant, and the metadata was provided uncurated.

Source material: PBMCs or T cells enriched from blood (not recorded which). The sequence was obtained from a woman aged 25 to 39 with acute COVID-19. The sequence joins TRBV19 to TRBJ2-2, with an unclear D gene assignment. The sequenced DNA: TGTGCCAGTAGTATAGGGAAGTCTGAGGCCGGGGAGCTGTTTTTT. It encodes CASSIGKSEAGELFF.